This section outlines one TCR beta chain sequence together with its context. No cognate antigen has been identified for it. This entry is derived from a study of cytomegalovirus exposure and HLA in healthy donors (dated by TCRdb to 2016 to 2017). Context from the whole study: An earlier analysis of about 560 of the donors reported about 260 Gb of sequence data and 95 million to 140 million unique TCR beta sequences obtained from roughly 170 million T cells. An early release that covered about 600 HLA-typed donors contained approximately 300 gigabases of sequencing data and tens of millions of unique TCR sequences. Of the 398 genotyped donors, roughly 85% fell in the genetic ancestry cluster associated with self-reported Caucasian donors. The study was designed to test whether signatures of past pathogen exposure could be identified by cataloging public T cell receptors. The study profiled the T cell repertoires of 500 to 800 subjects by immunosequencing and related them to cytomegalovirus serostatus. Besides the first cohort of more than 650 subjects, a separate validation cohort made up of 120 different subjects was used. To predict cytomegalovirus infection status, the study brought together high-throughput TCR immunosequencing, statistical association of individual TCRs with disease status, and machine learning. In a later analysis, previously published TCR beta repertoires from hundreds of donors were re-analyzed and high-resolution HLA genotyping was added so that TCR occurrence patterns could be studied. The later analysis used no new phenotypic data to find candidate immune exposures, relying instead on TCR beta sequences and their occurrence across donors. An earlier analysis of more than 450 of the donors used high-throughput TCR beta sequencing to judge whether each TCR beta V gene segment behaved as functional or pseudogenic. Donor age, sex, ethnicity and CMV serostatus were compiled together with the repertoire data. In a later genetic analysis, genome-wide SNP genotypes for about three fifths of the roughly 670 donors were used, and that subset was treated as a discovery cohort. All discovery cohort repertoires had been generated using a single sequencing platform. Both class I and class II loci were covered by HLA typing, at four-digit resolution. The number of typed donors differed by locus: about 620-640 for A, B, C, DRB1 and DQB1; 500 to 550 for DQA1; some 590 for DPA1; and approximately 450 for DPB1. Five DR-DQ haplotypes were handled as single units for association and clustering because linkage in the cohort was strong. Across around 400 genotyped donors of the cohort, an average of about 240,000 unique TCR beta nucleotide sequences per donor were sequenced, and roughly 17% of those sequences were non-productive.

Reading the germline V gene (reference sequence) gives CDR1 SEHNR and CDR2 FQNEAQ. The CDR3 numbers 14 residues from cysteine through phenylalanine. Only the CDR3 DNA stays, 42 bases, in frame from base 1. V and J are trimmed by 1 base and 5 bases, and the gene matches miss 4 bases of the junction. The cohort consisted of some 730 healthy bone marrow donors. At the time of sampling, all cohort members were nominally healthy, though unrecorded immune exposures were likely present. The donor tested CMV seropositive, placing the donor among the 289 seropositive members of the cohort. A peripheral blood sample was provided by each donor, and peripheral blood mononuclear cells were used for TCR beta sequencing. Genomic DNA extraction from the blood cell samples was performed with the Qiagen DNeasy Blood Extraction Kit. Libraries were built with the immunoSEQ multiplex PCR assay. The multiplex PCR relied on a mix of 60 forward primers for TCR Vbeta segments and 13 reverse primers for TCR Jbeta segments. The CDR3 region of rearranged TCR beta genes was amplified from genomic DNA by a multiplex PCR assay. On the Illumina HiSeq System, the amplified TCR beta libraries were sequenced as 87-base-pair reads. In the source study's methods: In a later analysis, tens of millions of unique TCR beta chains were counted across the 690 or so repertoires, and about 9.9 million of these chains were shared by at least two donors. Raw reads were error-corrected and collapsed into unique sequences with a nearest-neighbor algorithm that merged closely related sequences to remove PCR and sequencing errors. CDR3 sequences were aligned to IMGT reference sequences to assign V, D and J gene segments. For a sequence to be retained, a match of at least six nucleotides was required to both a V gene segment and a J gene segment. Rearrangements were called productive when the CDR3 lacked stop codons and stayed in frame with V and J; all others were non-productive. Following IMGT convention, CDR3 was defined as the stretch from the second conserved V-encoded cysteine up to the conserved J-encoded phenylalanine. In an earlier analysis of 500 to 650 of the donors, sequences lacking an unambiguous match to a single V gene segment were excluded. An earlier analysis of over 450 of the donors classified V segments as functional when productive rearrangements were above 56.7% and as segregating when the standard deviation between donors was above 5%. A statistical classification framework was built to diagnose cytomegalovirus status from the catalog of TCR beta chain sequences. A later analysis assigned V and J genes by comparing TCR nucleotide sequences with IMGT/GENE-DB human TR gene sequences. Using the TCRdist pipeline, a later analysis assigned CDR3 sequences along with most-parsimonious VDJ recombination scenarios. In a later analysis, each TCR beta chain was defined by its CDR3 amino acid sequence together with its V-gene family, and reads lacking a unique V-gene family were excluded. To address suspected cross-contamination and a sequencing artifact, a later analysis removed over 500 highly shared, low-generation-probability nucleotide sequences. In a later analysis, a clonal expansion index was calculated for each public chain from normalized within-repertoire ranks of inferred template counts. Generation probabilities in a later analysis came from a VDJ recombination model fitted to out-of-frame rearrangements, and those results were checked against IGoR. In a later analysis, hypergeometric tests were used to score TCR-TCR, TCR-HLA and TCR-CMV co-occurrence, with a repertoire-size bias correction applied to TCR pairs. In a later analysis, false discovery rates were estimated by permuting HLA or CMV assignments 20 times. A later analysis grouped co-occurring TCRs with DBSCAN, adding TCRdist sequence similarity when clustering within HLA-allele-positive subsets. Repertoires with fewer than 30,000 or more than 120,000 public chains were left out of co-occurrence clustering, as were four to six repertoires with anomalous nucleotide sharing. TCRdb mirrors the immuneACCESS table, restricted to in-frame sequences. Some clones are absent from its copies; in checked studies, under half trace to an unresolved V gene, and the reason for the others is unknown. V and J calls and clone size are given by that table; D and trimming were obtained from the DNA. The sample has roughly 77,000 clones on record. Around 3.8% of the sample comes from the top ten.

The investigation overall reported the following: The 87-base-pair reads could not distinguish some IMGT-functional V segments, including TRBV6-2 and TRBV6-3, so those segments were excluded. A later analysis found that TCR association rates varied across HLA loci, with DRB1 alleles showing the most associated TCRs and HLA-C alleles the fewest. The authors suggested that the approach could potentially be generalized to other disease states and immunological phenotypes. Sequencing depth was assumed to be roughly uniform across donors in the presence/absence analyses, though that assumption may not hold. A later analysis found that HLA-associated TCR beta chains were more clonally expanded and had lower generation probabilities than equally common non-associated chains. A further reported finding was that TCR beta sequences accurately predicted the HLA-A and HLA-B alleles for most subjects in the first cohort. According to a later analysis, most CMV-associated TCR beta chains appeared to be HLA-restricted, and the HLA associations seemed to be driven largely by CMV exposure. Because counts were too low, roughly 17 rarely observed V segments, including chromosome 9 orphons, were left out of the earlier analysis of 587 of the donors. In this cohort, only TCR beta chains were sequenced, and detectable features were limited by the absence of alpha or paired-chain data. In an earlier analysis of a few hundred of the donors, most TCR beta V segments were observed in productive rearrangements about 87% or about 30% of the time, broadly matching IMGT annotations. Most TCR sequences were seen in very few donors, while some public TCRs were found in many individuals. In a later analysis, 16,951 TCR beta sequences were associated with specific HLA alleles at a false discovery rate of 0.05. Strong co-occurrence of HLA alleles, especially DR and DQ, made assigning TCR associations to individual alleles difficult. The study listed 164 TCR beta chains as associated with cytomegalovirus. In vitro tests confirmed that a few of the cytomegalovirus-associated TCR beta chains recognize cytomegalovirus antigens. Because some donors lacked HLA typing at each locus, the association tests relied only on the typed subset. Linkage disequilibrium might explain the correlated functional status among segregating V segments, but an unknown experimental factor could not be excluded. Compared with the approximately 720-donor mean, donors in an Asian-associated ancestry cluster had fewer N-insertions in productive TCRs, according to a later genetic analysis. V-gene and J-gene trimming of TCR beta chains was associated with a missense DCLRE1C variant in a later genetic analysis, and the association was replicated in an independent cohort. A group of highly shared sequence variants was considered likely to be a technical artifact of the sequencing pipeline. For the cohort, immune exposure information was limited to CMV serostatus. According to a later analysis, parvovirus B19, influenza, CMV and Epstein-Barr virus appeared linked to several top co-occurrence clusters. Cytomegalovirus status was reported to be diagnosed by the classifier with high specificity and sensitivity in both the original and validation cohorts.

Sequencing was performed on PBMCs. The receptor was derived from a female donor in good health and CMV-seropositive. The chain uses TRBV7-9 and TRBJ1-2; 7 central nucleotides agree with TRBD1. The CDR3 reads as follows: CASSLDRGEYGYTF. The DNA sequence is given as TGTGCCAGCAGCTTAGACAGGGGAGAGTATGGCTACACCTTC.